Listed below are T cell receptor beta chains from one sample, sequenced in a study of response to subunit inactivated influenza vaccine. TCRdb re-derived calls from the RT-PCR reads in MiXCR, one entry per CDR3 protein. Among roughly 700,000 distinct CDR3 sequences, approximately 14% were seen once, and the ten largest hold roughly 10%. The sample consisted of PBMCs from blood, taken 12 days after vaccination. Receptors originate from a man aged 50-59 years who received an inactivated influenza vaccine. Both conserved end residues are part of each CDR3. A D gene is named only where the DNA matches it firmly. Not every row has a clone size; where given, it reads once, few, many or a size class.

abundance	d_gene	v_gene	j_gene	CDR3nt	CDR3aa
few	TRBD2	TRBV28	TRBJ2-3	TGTGCCAGCAGCGGATTGTTACTCTTGGGACTAGCGGGGGAGCAAGATACGCAGTATTTT	CASSGLLLLGLAGEQDTQYF
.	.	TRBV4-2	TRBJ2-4	TGTGCCAGCAGCCAAGGGGGGGCCGGGATATACATTCAGTACTTC	CASSQGGAGIYIQYF
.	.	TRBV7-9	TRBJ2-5	TGTGCCAGCAGCTTCAGGGATTTAGAGACCCAGTACTTC	CASSFRDLETQYF
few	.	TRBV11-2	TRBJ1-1	TGTGCCAGCAGCCCCGGGACGCGCACTGAAGCTTTCTTT	CASSPGTRTEAFF
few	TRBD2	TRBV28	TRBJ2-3	TGTGCCAGCAGCTGGACTAGTCGAACAGATACGCAGTATTTT	CASSWTSRTDTQYF
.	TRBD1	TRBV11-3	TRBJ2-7	TGTGCCAGCAGCTTAAGTCAGGGGGACGAGCAGTACTTC	CASSLSQGDEQYF
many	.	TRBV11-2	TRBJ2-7	TGTGCCAGCAGCTTAGTCCAGAGCTCCTACGAGCAGTACTTC	CASSLVQSSYEQYF
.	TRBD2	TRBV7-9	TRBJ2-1	TGTGCCAGCAGCTTAGAGGGACTAGCGGGCAATGAGCAGTTCTTC	CASSLEGLAGNEQFF
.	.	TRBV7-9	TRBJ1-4	TGTGCCAGCAGCTTAGAGTCAGGGCATAATGAAAAACTGTTTTTT	CASSLESGHNEKLFF
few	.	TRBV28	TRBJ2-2	TGTGCCAGCAAAGGGGGAGAGACTAGAAACACCGGGGAGCTGTTTTTT	CASKGGETRNTGELFF
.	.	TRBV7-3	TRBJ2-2	TGTGCCAGCAGCTTAGGACTCCTCGGCGGGGAGCTGTTTTTT	CASSLGLLGGELFF
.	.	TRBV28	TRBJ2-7	TGTGCCAGCAGTCCCCCGGCAGAGAGAGTCGAGCAGTACTTC	CASSPPAERVEQYF
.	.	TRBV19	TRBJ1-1	TGTGCCAGTTCGGGAGGGAACACTGAAGCTTTCTTT	CASSGGNTEAFF
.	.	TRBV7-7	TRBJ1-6	TGTGCTAGCAGTTCAAAGACACCCCCCCTCCACTTT	CASSSKTPPLHF
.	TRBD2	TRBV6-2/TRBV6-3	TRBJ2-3	TGTGCCAGCAGGCCAACTAGCGGGAGGGCGGGCACAGATACGCAGTATTTT	CASRPTSGRAGTDTQYF
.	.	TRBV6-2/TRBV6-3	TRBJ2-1	TGTGCCAGCAGCGACTCACTCGGGGGAGCGGGTCTCTCCTACAATGAGCAGTTCTTC	CASSDSLGGAGLSYNEQFF
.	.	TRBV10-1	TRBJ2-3	TGCGCCAGCAGTGAACTATCCTCCACAGATACGCAGTATTTT	CASSELSSTDTQYF
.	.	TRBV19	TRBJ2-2	TGTGCCAGTAGTATTGTAATAGGGGTCACCGGGGAGCTGTTTTTT	CASSIVIGVTGELFF
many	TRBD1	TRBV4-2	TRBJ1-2	TGTGCCAGCAGCCAAGGGACAGGAGAAAACTATGGCTACACCTTC	CASSQGTGENYGYTF
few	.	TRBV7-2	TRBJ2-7	TGTGCCAGCAGCTTACTCCCGATCTACGAGCAGTACTTC	CASSLLPIYEQYF
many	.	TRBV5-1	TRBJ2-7	TGCGCCAGCAGCTTACGAGGGACTTCCTACGAGCAGTACTTC	CASSLRGTSYEQYF
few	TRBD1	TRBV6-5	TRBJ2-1	TGTGCCAGCAGTTTGGGACAGGAGACCTACAATGAGCAGTTCTTC	CASSLGQETYNEQFF
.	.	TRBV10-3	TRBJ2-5	TGTGCCATCAGTGGGGGCATCATTGGAGGAGAGACCCAGTACTTC	CAISGGIIGGETQYF
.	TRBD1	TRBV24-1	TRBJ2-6	TGTGCCACCAGTGGCCACAGGGGGATGTTGAGCTCTGGGGCCAACGTCCTGACTTTC	CATSGHRGMLSSGANVLTF
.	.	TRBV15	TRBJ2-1	TGTGCCACCAGCAAGGCAGATTACAATGAGCAGTTCTTC	CATSKADYNEQFF
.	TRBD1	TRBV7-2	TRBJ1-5	TGTGCCAGCAGCTCCTCCGGGACAGGGGGCTCAGCTCAGCCCCAGCATTTT	CASSSSGTGGSAQPQHF
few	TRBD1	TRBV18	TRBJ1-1	TGTGCCAGCTCACCATTTTCAGGGGGGGTGTTTGACACTGAAGCTTTCTTT	CASSPFSGGVFDTEAFF
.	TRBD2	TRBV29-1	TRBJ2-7	TGCAGCGTTGAGACTAGCGGGAGGACCGAGCAGTACTTC	CSVETSGRTEQYF
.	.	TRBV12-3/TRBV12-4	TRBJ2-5	TGTGCCAGCAGTCCCGGAGATTACCAAGAGACCCAGTACTTC	CASSPGDYQETQYF
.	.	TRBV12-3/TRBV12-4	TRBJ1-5	TGTGCCAGCAGTTTAGGCTGGAATCAGCCCCAGCATTTT	CASSLGWNQPQHF
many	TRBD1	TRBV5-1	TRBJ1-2	TGCGCCAGCAGCTTAGGACAGGTTAACTATGGCTACACCTTC	CASSLGQVNYGYTF
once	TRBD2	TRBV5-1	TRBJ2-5	TGCGCCAGCAAAAGACTAGCGGGGGCCCAAGAGACCCAGTACTTC	CASKRLAGAQETQYF
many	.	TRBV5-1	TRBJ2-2	TGCGCCAGCAGCCTGGGATCAGGGCCTAACACCGGGGAGCTGTTTTTT	CASSLGSGPNTGELFF
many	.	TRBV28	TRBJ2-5	TGTGCCAGCAGCGGTGCCGGGACACAATTCGGGACCCAGTACTTC	CASSGAGTQFGTQYF
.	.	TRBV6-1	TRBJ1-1	TGTGCCAGCGTCAAAGAGGGCAGGGTCACTGAAGCTTTCTTT	CASVKEGRVTEAFF
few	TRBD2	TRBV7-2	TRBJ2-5	TGTGCCAGCAGCTTAAGCGGGGGGTTTCAAGAGACCCAGTACTTC	CASSLSGGFQETQYF
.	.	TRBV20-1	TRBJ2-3	TGCAGTGCTAGGGACGCCTCAGATACGCAGTATTTT	CSARDASDTQYF
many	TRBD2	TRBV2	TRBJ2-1	TGTGCCAGCAAGGGCCCGCTAGCGGACCACTCCTACAATGAGCAGTTCTTC	CASKGPLADHSYNEQFF
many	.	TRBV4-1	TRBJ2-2	TGCGCCAGCAGCCAAGATTCGGGGGTCTACCGGGAGCTGTTTTTT	CASSQDSGVYRELFF
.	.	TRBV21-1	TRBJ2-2	TGTGCCAGCAAACATATATCGTGTACCGGGGAGCTGTTTTTT	CASKHISCTGELFF
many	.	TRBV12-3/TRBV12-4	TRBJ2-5	TGTGCCAGCACCAAATTGGGGCTTGGGGAGACCCAGTACTTC	CASTKLGLGETQYF
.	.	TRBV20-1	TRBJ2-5	TGCAGTGCTCTTCCAGGGGAGACCCAGTACTTC	CSALPGETQYF
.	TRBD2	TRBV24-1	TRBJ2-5	TGTGCCACCAGTGACCCTTGGACTAGCGGGGGACAAGAGACCCAGTACTTC	CATSDPWTSGGQETQYF
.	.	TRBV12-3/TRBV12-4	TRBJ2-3	TGTGCCAGCAGGGCAGGGTTAGGATACGGCACAGATACGCAGTATTTT	CASRAGLGYGTDTQYF